What follows are 21 T cell receptor beta chains derived from one specimen sequenced in a study of post-analysis software for immune sequencing data. Study-level points and caveats: A few TRBV segments occurring more often in patients than controls included TRBV5-6, TRBV5-1 and TRBV20-1.

These receptors' targets are unknown. cDNA libraries of TCR beta carried unique molecular identifiers. Each CDR3 protein gets one entry after TCRdb re-called the PCR reads with MiXCR. This table has around 260,000 distinct CDR3 sequences, about 38% appearing once. Specimen: blood. These TCRs come from a girl between 10 and 17 years old with multiple sclerosis.

This clonotype was counted ten times or more. V gene TRBV29-1 combines with J gene TRBJ1-5; D unresolved. The germline V gene encodes CDR1 SQVTM and CDR2 ANQGSEA. The V and J ends lost 0 bases and 5 bases respectively, with 8 bases between them. CDR3 length: 13 residues. Here the CDR3 DNA reads TGCAGCGTTGAAGATCAGCCAGATCAGCCCCAGCATTTT. Translation gives CSVEDQPDQPQHF. The full variable domain, rest sourced from reference TRBV29-1 and TRBJ1-5, is SAVISQKPSRDICQRGTSLTIQCQVDSQVTMMFWYRQQPGQSLTLIATANQGSEATYESGFVIDKFPISRPNLTFSTLTVSNMSPEDSSIYLCSVEDQPDQPQHFGDGTRLSIL.

This clonotype came up many times. The chain recombines TRBV28 with TRBJ2-7; the D gene is possibly TRBD2 (5 bases). The CDR3 runs 17 residues. Per the germline V gene, CDR1 is MDHEN and CDR2 is SYDVKM. V was trimmed by 1 base and J by 4 bases, leaving 20 bases between them. The CDR3 DNA is TGTGCCAGCAGTTTATCCCACGCGGGTCGCGAGAATTACGAGCAGTACTTC. This codes for CASSLSHAGRENYEQYF.

In its sample, this clonotype was seen a few times. This chain uses TRBV2 with TRBJ1-2; D is perhaps TRBD1 (5 bases). The CDR3 consists of 15 residues. V was trimmed by 7 bases and J by 6 bases, leaving 21 bases between them. Germline V CDR1 and CDR2: SNHLY, FYNNEI. CDR3 sequence (DNA): TGTGCCAGCACCGAGCTTGGAGACCCGGGGGATGGCTACACCTTC. This translates into CASTELGDPGDGYTF.

The sample holds many counts of this clonotype. CDR3 sequence reads: CASSAVGGQAYGYTF. In DNA, the CDR3 is TGCGCCAGCAGCGCCGTCGGGGGACAGGCGTATGGCTACACCTTC. This chain joins TRBV5-1 and TRBJ1-2, with 8 bases that match TRBD1. Germline CDR1 is SGHRS and CDR2 is YFSETQ. CDR3 length: 15 residues. The V and J ends lost 4 bases and 5 bases, in that order; junction bases with no gene match: 10.

This clonotype was recorded at least ten times. This sequence joins TRBV27 and TRBJ2-1, with a tentative D call TRBD2 (5 bases). Per the germline V gene, CDR1 is MNHEY and CDR2 is SMNVEV (reference sequence). Trimming stripped 6 bases from V and 0 bases from J, with 12 bases between. The CDR3 contains 15 residues. The CDR3 region has the DNA TGTGCCAGCAGCCCCCGGGGTAGCTCCTACAATGAGCAGTTCTTC. This encodes CASSPRGSSYNEQFF.

This clonotype showed up just a few times. V gene TRBV29-1 combines with J gene TRBJ2-1; 13 bases are a match to TRBD2. This CDR3 is 17 amino acids long. Germline CDR1 and CDR2: SQVTM and ANQGSEA. With 6 bases clipped from V and 0 bases from J, the junction kept 8 bases outside the gene matches. The CDR3, as DNA: TGCAGCGTAGCGGGACTAGCGGGGACTAGCTCCTACAATGAGCAGTTCTTC. This translates into CSVAGLAGTSSYNEQFF.

This clonotype was observed at least ten times. This chain links TRBV7-9 with TRBJ1-5, with D maybe TRBD1 (5 bases). The CDR3 length is 14 residues. Trimming cost V 5 bases and J 5 bases, with 13 bases left between them. Germline CDR1 reads SEHNR; CDR2 reads FQNEAQ (reference sequence). The CDR3 DNA sequence: TGTGCCAGCAGCCGAGGGGAATACGATCAGCCCCAGCATTTT. It is translated as CASSRGEYDQPQHF. The entire variable domain, with the rest obtained from reference TRBV7-9 and TRBJ1-5, is as follows: DTGVSQNPRHKITKRGQNVTFRCDPISEHNRLYWYRQTLGQGPEFLTYFQNEAQLEKSRLLSDRFSAERPKGSFSTLEIQRTEQGDSAMYLCASSRGEYDQPQHFGDGTRLSIL.

This clonotype was counted many times. This chain uses TRBV14 with TRBJ2-7; 8 bases line up with TRBD1. CDR3 length: 16 amino acids. In germline, CDR1 is SGHDN, CDR2 FVKESK. J gave up 6 bases and V 2 bases, and 12 bases lay outside the gene matches. The CDR3 sequence: CASSQTDRAPRCEQYF. In DNA, the CDR3 is TGTGCCAGCAGCCAAACGGACAGGGCGCCCCGTTGCGAGCAGTACTTC.

This clonotype was counted ten times or more. The genes are TRBV11-2 and TRBJ2-7; TRBD2 matches 7 bases. The V and J ends lost 3 bases and 6 bases, in that order; junction bases with no gene match: 5. This CDR3 is 13 amino acids long. The V gene's germline CDR1 is SGHAT and CDR2 FQNNGV. The CDR3 loop reads CASSFRTRGEQYF. Here the CDR3 DNA reads TGTGCCAGCAGCTTTCGGACTAGGGGCGAGCAGTACTTC.

This chain links TRBV5-1 with TRBJ2-4, with TRBD1 matching 11 bases. The J call could be wrong; TRBJ2-7 is a better fit for the DNA end. The CDR3 contains 15 residues. CDR1 SGHRS and CDR2 YFSETQ come from the germline V gene. The CDR3 region has the DNA TGCGCCAGCAGCAACCGGGACAGGGGGGTTTACGAGCAGTACTTC. Amino acid sequence: CASSNRDRGVYEQYF.

In this sample, this clonotype turned up many times. CDR3 loop: CASSLVPGWSEQFF. The CDR3 region has the DNA TGCGCCAGCAGCTTGGTGCCAGGGTGGAGTGAGCAGTTCTTC. V and J are TRBV5-1 and TRBJ2-1; weak D call: TRBD1 (5 bases). Trimming removed 0 bases at V and 9 bases at J, with 13 bases between. CDR3 size: 14 residues. Per the germline V gene, CDR1 is SGHRS and CDR2 is YFSETQ.

The chain is built from TRBV12-3 or TRBV12-4 and TRBJ1-2; D is undetermined. The CDR3 is 13 amino acids. The V end lost 5 bases, the J end lost 5 bases, and 12 bases lay between the germline ends. The CDR3 reads CASSPTPDYGYTF. In DNA form, the CDR3 reads TGTGCCAGCAGTCCAACCCCCGATTATGGCTACACCTTC.

V gene TRBV6-2 or TRBV6-3 combines with J gene TRBJ2-1; 7 nucleotides line up with TRBD2. CDR1 is MNHEY and CDR2 is SVGEGT in the germline V gene. CDR3 size: 18 residues. Germline trimming cut 1 base from V and 8 bases from J; bases unmatched to any gene: 17. CDR3 sequence: CASSYYPSGGGRLDEQFF. CDR3 nucleotides: TGTGCCAGCAGTTACTACCCCTCGGGCGGCGGGAGATTGGATGAGCAGTTCTTC.

This clonotype appeared many times. The J gene is TRBJ1-1, the V gene TRBV29-1; D unresolved. With 6 bases removed from V and 4 bases from J, the gap between germline ends came to 15 bases. The CDR3 spans 13 residues. Germline lookup yields CDR1 SQVTM and CDR2 ANQGSEA. In DNA form, the CDR3 reads TGCAGCGTCCCGAAACCCCAGCGCACTGAAGCTTTCTTT. Translation gives CSVPKPQRTEAFF.

As for this clonotype: A much larger clone sits a single nucleotide away, making a read error possible. V usage is TRBV20-1 and J usage is TRBJ2-5, with TRBD2 matching over 7 bases. The trim removed 0 bases at V and 9 bases at J, leaving 16 bases unmatched. CDR1 DFQATT and CDR2 SNEGSKA come from the germline V gene (reference sequence). The CDR3 runs to 16 residues. CDR3 coding DNA: TGCAGTGCTAGAGAGCAGAGTGGCCCCCGCCGGGAGGCCCAGTACTTC. Amino acids: CSAREQSGPRREAQYF.

Concerning this clonotype: A much larger clone is a single base away; this may be a read error. The V call is TRBV6-1, the J call TRBJ2-1, with TRBD2 matching over 10 bases. This CDR3 contains 14 residues. Trimming cost V 6 bases and J 8 bases; bases outside gene matches: 7. CDR1 and CDR2 from the germline V gene are MNHNS and SASEGT. The DNA of the CDR3 is TGTGCCAGCAGCCCATTAGCGGGAGGTGATGAGCAGTTCTTC. Translating it yields CASSPLAGGDEQFF.

The rearrangement uses TRBV20-1 and TRBJ2-1, with 7 positions matching TRBD2. Germline V CDR1 and CDR2: DFQATT, SNEGSKA (reference sequence). The CDR3 sequence is 15 residues long. With V trimmed by 1 base and J by 3 bases, 6 bases remained unmatched. CDR3 region: CSARAPGGGYNEQFF. In DNA, the CDR3 is TGCAGTGCTAGAGCCCCGGGAGGCGGCTACAATGAGCAGTTCTTC.

This clonotype was picked up many times. The chain links TRBV24-1 to TRBJ2-1, with a weak D call TRBD2 (6 bases). This CDR3 region has 15 residues. Deletions cut 4 bases from V and 7 bases from J, with 16 bases between. Germline values: CDR1 KGHDR, CDR2 SFDVKD. The CDR3 region is CATSETGTRLNEQFF. CDR3 in DNA: TGTGCCACCAGTGAGACGGGGACTCGCCTTAATGAGCAGTTCTTC.

In its sample, this clonotype was seen many times. J is TRBJ1-1 and V is TRBV6-4; TRBD1 aligns across 7 bases. Trimming took 3 bases from V and 0 from J; bases not matched to a gene: 13. The CDR3 runs 18 residues. From germline, CDR1 is MRHNA and CDR2 SNTAGT. The CDR3 DNA reads TGTGCCAGCAGTGAGTTTGCAGGGGGGTCGAGGATGAACACTGAAGCTTTCTTT. This sequence encodes CASSEFAGGSRMNTEAFF.

This clonotype was counted many times. The chain couples TRBV15 to TRBJ1-5; no firm D call. CDR3 size: 14 residues. Trimming cost V 3 bases and J 4 bases, with 10 bases left between them. Germline CDR1 and CDR2: LNHNV and YYDKDF (reference sequence). The CDR3 loop reads CATSRDVMNQPQHF. The CDR3 DNA sequence: TGTGCCACCAGCAGGGACGTTATGAATCAGCCCCAGCATTTT.

This clonotype was seen many times. This chain links TRBV6-5 with TRBJ2-7, with 8 bases aligning to TRBD2. CDR1 MNHEY and CDR2 SVGAGI come from the germline V gene. V dropped 6 bases and J dropped 7; count of bases not matched to a gene: 14. The length of the CDR3 is 15 residues. The CDR3 DNA is TGTGCCAGCAGCCCACGGGCGGGAGGTGCTGGGGAGCAGTACTTC. Residues: CASSPRAGGAGEQYF.